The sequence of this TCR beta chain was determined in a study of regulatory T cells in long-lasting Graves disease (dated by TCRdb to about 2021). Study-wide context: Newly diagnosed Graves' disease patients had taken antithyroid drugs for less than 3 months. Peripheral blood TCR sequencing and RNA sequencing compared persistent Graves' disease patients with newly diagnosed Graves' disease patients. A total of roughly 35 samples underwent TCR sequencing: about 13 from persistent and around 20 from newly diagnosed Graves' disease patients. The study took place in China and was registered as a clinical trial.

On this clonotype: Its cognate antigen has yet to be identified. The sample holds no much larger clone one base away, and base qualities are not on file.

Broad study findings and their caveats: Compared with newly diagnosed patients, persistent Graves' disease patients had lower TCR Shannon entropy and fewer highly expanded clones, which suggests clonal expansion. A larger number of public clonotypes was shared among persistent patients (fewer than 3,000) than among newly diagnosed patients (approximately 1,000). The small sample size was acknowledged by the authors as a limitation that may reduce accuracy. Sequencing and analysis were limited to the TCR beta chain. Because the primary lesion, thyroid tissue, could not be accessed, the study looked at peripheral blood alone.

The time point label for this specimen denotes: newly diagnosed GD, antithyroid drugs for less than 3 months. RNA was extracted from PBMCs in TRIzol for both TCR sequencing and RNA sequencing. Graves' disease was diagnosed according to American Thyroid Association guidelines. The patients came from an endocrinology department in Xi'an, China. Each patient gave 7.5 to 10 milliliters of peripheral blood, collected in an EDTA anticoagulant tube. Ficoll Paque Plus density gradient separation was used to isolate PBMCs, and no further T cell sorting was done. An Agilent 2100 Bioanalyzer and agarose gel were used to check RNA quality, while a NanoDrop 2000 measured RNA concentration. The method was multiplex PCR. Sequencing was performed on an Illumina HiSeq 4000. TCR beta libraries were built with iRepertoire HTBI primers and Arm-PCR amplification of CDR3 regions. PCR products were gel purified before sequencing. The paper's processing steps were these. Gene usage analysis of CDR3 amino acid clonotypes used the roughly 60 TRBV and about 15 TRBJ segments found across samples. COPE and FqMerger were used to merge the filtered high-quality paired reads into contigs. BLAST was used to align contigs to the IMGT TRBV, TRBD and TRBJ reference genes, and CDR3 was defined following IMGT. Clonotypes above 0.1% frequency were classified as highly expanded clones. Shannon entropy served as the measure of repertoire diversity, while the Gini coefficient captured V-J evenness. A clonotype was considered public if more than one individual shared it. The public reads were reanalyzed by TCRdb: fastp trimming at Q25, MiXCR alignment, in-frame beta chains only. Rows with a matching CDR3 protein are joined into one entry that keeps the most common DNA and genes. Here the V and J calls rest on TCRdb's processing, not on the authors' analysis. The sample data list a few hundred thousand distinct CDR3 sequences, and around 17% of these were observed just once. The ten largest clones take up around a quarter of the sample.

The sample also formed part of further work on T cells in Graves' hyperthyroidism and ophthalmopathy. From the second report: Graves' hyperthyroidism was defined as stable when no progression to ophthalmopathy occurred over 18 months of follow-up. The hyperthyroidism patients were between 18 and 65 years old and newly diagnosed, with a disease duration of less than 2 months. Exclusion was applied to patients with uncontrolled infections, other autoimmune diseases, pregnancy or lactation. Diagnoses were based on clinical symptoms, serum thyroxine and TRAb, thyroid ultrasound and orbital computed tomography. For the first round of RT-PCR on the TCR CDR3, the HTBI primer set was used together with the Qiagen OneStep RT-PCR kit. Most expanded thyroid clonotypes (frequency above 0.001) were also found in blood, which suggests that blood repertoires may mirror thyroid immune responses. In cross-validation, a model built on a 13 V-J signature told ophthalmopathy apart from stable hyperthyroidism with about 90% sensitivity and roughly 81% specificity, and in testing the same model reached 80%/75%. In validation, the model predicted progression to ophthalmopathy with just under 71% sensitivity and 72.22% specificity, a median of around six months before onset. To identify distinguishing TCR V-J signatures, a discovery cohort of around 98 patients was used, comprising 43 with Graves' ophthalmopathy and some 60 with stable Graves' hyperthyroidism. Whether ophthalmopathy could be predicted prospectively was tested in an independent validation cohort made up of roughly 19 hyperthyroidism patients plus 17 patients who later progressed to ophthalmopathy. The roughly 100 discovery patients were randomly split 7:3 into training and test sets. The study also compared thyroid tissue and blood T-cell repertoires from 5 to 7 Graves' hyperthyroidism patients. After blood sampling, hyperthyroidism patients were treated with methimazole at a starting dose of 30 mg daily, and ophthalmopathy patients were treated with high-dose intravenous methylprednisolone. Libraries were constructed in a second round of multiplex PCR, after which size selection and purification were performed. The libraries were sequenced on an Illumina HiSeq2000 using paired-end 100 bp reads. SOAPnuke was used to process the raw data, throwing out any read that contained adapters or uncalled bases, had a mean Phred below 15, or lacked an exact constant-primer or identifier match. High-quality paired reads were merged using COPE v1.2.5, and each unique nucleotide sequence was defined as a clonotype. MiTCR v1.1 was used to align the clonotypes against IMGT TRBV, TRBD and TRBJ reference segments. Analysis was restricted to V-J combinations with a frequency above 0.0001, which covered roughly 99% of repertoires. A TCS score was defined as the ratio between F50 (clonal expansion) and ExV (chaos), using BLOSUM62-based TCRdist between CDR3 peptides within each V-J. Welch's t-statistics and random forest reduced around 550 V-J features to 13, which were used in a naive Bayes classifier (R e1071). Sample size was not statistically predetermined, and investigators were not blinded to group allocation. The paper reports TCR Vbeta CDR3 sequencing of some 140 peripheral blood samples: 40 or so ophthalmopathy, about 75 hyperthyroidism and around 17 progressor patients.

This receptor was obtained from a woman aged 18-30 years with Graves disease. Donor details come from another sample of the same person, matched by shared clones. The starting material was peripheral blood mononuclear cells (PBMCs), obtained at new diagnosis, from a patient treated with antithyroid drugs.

In nucleotides, the sequence is TGTGCCAGCAATACAGGGGTTCCCACAGATACGCAGTATTTT. Its translation is CASNTGVPTDTQYF. The chain links TRBV6-1 with TRBJ2-3, with 7 bases in between that match TRBD1. CDR1 and CDR2, per the germline V gene, are MNHNS and SASEGT. Here V drops 7 bases and J drops 2 bases, and the junction holds 6 bases not matched to any gene. The CDR3, cysteine through phenylalanine, is 14 amino acids long. Only the CDR3 region is kept as DNA, spanning 42 bases read in frame from base 1.